The table lists the clone carrying this T cell receptor beta chain with a few counts. No antigen is known for it. The sample originates from a study of blood T cells in healthy people across ages. Germline trimming cut 5 bases from V and 6 bases from J; bases unmatched to any gene: 8. The CDR3 is 15 amino acids. A J-beta primer mix and a sample-barcoded 5' primer were used in a second PCR of roughly 6 to 12 cycles. From each sample, at least 3 million paired-end reads containing CDR3 were obtained. One entry per CDR3 protein results from TCRdb running MiXCR on the 5' RACE reads. Seen here are under 2 million distinct CDR3 sequences, roughly a third observed once, and the top ten hold about 10%. Each donor gave roughly 10 milliliters of peripheral blood. Overall study results and limits: Older individuals had lower TCR beta diversity per million T cells (the decline was roughly linear).

This TCR was recovered from a woman in her twenties or thirties in good health. Material for sequencing was blood. This rearrangement joins TRBV12-3 or TRBV12-4 to TRBJ2-3, with 10 bases identical to TRBD2. The CDR3 DNA follows: TGTGCCAGCAGTGAACCTGGGACTAGCGCGGATACGCAGTATTTT. The encoded protein is CASSEPGTSADTQYF.